These T cell receptor beta chains were read from a single sample in a study of neoadjuvant anti-PD-1 for oral cavity cancer. The assay was immunoSEQ multiplex PCR, and TCRdb's table has in-frame clones only and misses some. The profile shows about 15,000 clones, over 60% of them singletons. Source: PBMCs, taken before nivolumab (anti-PD-1) treatment. These receptors were taken from a person aged 35-79 years with oral cavity squamous cell carcinoma. The CDR3 runs from the conserved cysteine through the conserved F or W. The order of the fields is V gene, CDR3 length, D gene, clone size, J gene, CDR3 protein, CDR3 DNA. D genes are given only for firm matches. Clone size is not always given. Where it is, it says once, few, many or a class for expanded clones.

v_call: TRBV6-6; cdr3_length: 11; d_call: NA; clone_size: NA; j_call: TRBJ2-5; cdr3_aa: CASTYQETQYF; cdr3_nt: TGTGCCAGCACTTACCAAGAGACCCAGTACTTC
v_call: TRBV14; cdr3_length: 17; d_call: TRBD2; clone_size: NA; j_call: TRBJ2-5; cdr3_aa: CASSQGLAGGFQETQYF; cdr3_nt: TGTGCCAGCAGCCAAGGGCTAGCGGGAGGGTTCCAAGAGACCCAGTACTTC
v_call: TRBV30; cdr3_length: 13; d_call: TRBD2; clone_size: NA; j_call: TRBJ2-3; cdr3_aa: CAWGGSGWNTQYF; cdr3_nt: TGTGCCTGGGGGGGTAGCGGGTGGAATACGCAGTATTTT
v_call: TRBV18; cdr3_length: 17; d_call: NA; clone_size: NA; j_call: TRBJ1-2; cdr3_aa: CASSPPTEGTRPYGYTF; cdr3_nt: TGTGCCAGCTCACCACCGACGGAGGGGACGCGACCTTATGGCTACACCTTC
v_call: TRBV19; cdr3_length: 15; d_call: NA; clone_size: NA; j_call: TRBJ1-5; cdr3_aa: CASSKQGGSNQPQHF; cdr3_nt: TGTGCCAGTAGTAAACAGGGTGGCAGCAATCAGCCCCAGCATTTT
v_call: TRBV6-5; cdr3_length: 15; d_call: NA; clone_size: NA; j_call: TRBJ1-5; cdr3_aa: CASSYSSGGAQPQHF; cdr3_nt: TGTGCCAGCAGTTACTCGAGTGGGGGCGCGCAGCCCCAGCATTTT
v_call: TRBV6-5; cdr3_length: 16; d_call: TRBD1; clone_size: NA; j_call: TRBJ1-2; cdr3_aa: CASSYGGQASGYGYTF; cdr3_nt: TGTGCCAGCAGTTATGGCGGACAGGCCTCTGGGTATGGCTACACCTTC
v_call: TRBV2; cdr3_length: 15; d_call: TRBD1; clone_size: NA; j_call: TRBJ2-3; cdr3_aa: CASSLDRVKTDTQYF; cdr3_nt: TGTGCCAGCAGTCTTGACAGGGTAAAGACAGATACGCAGTATTTT
v_call: TRBV6-5; cdr3_length: 15; d_call: TRBD1; clone_size: NA; j_call: TRBJ1-5; cdr3_aa: CASSFGTGNGQPQHF; cdr3_nt: TGTGCCAGCAGTTTCGGGACAGGGAATGGACAGCCCCAGCATTTT
v_call: TRBV6-1; cdr3_length: 18; d_call: NA; clone_size: NA; j_call: TRBJ2-3; cdr3_aa: CASSEFRWGSASTDTQYF; cdr3_nt: TGTGCCAGCAGTGAATTTAGATGGGGGAGTGCTAGCACAGATACGCAGTATTTT
v_call: TRBV11-2; cdr3_length: 14; d_call: TRBD2; clone_size: NA; j_call: TRBJ2-7; cdr3_aa: CASGGGRGSYEQYF; cdr3_nt: TGTGCCAGCGGGGGCGGGAGGGGATCCTACGAGCAGTACTTC
v_call: TRBV6-5; cdr3_length: 15; d_call: NA; clone_size: once; j_call: TRBJ1-2; cdr3_aa: CASTDRRVTRDGYTF; cdr3_nt: TGTGCCAGCACCGATCGCAGGGTGACGAGGGATGGCTACACCTTC
v_call: TRBV5-1; cdr3_length: 13; d_call: NA; clone_size: NA; j_call: TRBJ1-1; cdr3_aa: CASSPELNTEAFF; cdr3_nt: TGCGCCAGCAGCCCCGAATTGAACACTGAAGCTTTCTTT
v_call: TRBV19; cdr3_length: 14; d_call: TRBD1; clone_size: NA; j_call: TRBJ2-7; cdr3_aa: CASSYIDRGYEQYF; cdr3_nt: TGTGCCAGTAGTTACATCGACAGGGGCTACGAGCAGTACTTC
v_call: TRBV7-2; cdr3_length: 15; d_call: TRBD2; clone_size: NA; j_call: TRBJ2-5; cdr3_aa: CASSLTAGNQETQYF; cdr3_nt: TGTGCCAGCAGCTTAACAGCGGGGAACCAAGAGACCCAGTACTTC
v_call: TRBV5-5; cdr3_length: 17; d_call: NA; clone_size: few; j_call: TRBJ1-6; cdr3_aa: CASSPSALRSYNSPLHF; cdr3_nt: TGTGCCAGCAGCCCTTCGGCCCTTAGGTCCTATAATTCACCCCTCCACTTT
v_call: TRBV9; cdr3_length: 17; d_call: NA; clone_size: NA; j_call: TRBJ1-1; cdr3_aa: CASSVGEGGAQNTEAFF; cdr3_nt: TGTGCCAGCAGCGTAGGGGAGGGCGGGGCGCAGAACACTGAAGCTTTCTTT
v_call: TRBV15; cdr3_length: 14; d_call: TRBD1; clone_size: NA; j_call: TRBJ1-2; cdr3_aa: CATSQDRDRLGYTF; cdr3_nt: TGTGCCACCAGCCAAGACAGGGATAGATTGGGCTACACCTTC
v_call: TRBV2; cdr3_length: 15; d_call: TRBD2; clone_size: NA; j_call: TRBJ2-3; cdr3_aa: CASSDALAGGDTQYF; cdr3_nt: TGTGCCAGCAGTGATGCTCTAGCGGGGGGAGATACGCAGTATTTT
v_call: TRBV6-6; cdr3_length: 16; d_call: TRBD1; clone_size: NA; j_call: TRBJ1-2; cdr3_aa: CASSPDRGRSNYGYTF; cdr3_nt: TGTGCCAGCAGTCCCGACAGGGGCAGGTCTAACTATGGCTACACCTTC
v_call: TRBV5-6; cdr3_length: 17; d_call: TRBD1; clone_size: NA; j_call: TRBJ2-2; cdr3_aa: CASSLEGRDRVNGELFF; cdr3_nt: TGTGCCAGCAGCTTGGAGGGAAGGGACAGGGTGAACGGGGAGCTGTTTTTT
v_call: TRBV29-1; cdr3_length: 17; d_call: NA; clone_size: once; j_call: TRBJ1-1; cdr3_aa: CSVESERGGPVNTEAFF; cdr3_nt: TGCAGCGTCGAATCCGAACGCGGGGGTCCGGTGAACACTGAAGCTTTCTTT
v_call: TRBV5-1; cdr3_length: 15; d_call: NA; clone_size: NA; j_call: TRBJ2-7; cdr3_aa: CASSLASALGVEQYF; cdr3_nt: TGCGCCAGCAGCTTGGCCAGCGCACTCGGAGTGGAGCAGTACTTC
v_call: TRBV6-1; cdr3_length: 15; d_call: NA; clone_size: few; j_call: TRBJ1-1; cdr3_aa: CASSESPGRDTEAFF; cdr3_nt: TGTGCCAGCAGTGAATCTCCCGGACGGGACACTGAAGCTTTCTTT
v_call: TRBV7-8; cdr3_length: 14; d_call: NA; clone_size: NA; j_call: TRBJ2-1; cdr3_aa: CASSLIGGGGEQFF; cdr3_nt: TGTGCCAGCAGCTTAATAGGGGGCGGGGGTGAGCAGTTCTTC
v_call: TRBV7-2; cdr3_length: 15; d_call: TRBD2; clone_size: NA; j_call: TRBJ2-1; cdr3_aa: CASSGSGGAYNEQFF; cdr3_nt: TGTGCCAGCAGCGGCAGCGGGGGGGCCTACAATGAGCAGTTCTTC
v_call: TRBV5-6; cdr3_length: 16; d_call: NA; clone_size: NA; j_call: TRBJ1-5; cdr3_aa: CASSTRGKGFGQPQHF; cdr3_nt: TGTGCCAGCAGCACACGAGGGAAGGGATTCGGACAGCCCCAGCATTTT
v_call: TRBV5-1; cdr3_length: 16; d_call: NA; clone_size: NA; j_call: TRBJ2-3; cdr3_aa: CASSLEVRQPTDTQYF; cdr3_nt: TGCGCCAGCAGCTTGGAGGTCAGGCAGCCAACAGATACGCAGTATTTT
v_call: TRBV11-3; cdr3_length: 14; d_call: NA; clone_size: few; j_call: TRBJ2-2; cdr3_aa: CASSFREGAGELFF; cdr3_nt: TGTGCCAGCAGCTTCAGGGAAGGGGCCGGGGAGCTGTTTTTT
v_call: TRBV27; cdr3_length: 15; d_call: NA; clone_size: NA; j_call: TRBJ1-1; cdr3_aa: CASSSRSGPTTEAFF; cdr3_nt: TGTGCCAGCAGTTCCAGGTCGGGGCCCACCACTGAAGCTTTCTTT
v_call: TRBV5-1; cdr3_length: 16; d_call: TRBD2; clone_size: NA; j_call: TRBJ2-1; cdr3_aa: CASSEGLVGGYNEQFF; cdr3_nt: TGCGCCAGCAGCGAGGGACTAGTAGGGGGCTACAATGAGCAGTTCTTC
v_call: TRBV5-1; cdr3_length: 14; d_call: TRBD2; clone_size: once; j_call: TRBJ2-1; cdr3_aa: CASSAAGGYNEQFF; cdr3_nt: TGCGCCAGCAGCGCCGCGGGGGGCTACAATGAGCAGTTCTTC
v_call: TRBV7-9; cdr3_length: 12; d_call: TRBD2; clone_size: NA; j_call: TRBJ2-1; cdr3_aa: CASSLEAGGQFF; cdr3_nt: TGTGCCAGCAGCTTAGAGGCGGGGGGTCAGTTCTTC
v_call: TRBV6-1; cdr3_length: 20; d_call: TRBD2; clone_size: NA; j_call: TRBJ2-1; cdr3_aa: CASSESSRLAGGASYNEQFF; cdr3_nt: TGTGCCAGCAGTGAAAGTTCAAGACTAGCGGGGGGCGCTTCCTACAATGAGCAGTTCTTC
v_call: TRBV7-9; cdr3_length: 10; d_call: NA; clone_size: once; j_call: TRBJ1-2; cdr3_aa: CASSLEGYTF; cdr3_nt: TGTGCCAGCAGCCTAGAGGGCTACACCTTC
v_call: TRBV14; cdr3_length: 12; d_call: NA; clone_size: NA; j_call: TRBJ2-3; cdr3_aa: CASSPFGNTQYF; cdr3_nt: TGTGCCAGCAGCCCCTTCGGGAATACGCAGTATTTT
v_call: TRBV10-1; cdr3_length: 14; d_call: TRBD1; clone_size: NA; j_call: TRBJ1-1; cdr3_aa: CASNRDRGLGEAFF; cdr3_nt: TGCGCCAGCAACCGGGACAGGGGGCTAGGTGAAGCTTTCTTT
v_call: TRBV7-9; cdr3_length: 15; d_call: TRBD2; clone_size: few; j_call: TRBJ2-5; cdr3_aa: CASSYSGGAQETQYF; cdr3_nt: TGTGCCAGCAGCTATAGCGGGGGAGCTCAAGAGACCCAGTACTTC
v_call: TRBV5-6; cdr3_length: 16; d_call: TRBD1; clone_size: NA; j_call: TRBJ1-5; cdr3_aa: CASSLERTGGGQPQHF; cdr3_nt: TGTGCCAGCAGCTTGGAAAGGACAGGGGGTGGACAGCCCCAGCATTTT
v_call: TRBV16; cdr3_length: 12; d_call: NA; clone_size: NA; j_call: TRBJ1-2; cdr3_aa: CASSQSRTGYTF; cdr3_nt: TGTGCCAGCAGCCAATCCCGGACGGGCTACACCTTC
v_call: TRBV5-1; cdr3_length: 14; d_call: NA; clone_size: NA; j_call: TRBJ1-1; cdr3_aa: CASSLEGQNTEAFF; cdr3_nt: TGCGCCAGCAGCTTGGAGGGACAGAACACTGAAGCTTTCTTT
v_call: TRBV6-1; cdr3_length: 17; d_call: TRBD1; clone_size: few; j_call: TRBJ2-7; cdr3_aa: CASSEGRSGQGSYEQYF; cdr3_nt: TGTGCCAGCAGTGAAGGGAGGTCGGGACAGGGCTCCTACGAGCAGTACTTC
v_call: TRBV5-4; cdr3_length: 12; d_call: NA; clone_size: few; j_call: TRBJ1-6; cdr3_aa: CASTVGGSPLHF; cdr3_nt: TGTGCCAGCACCGTAGGGGGGTCACCCCTCCACTTT
v_call: TRBV10-2; cdr3_length: 13; d_call: NA; clone_size: NA; j_call: TRBJ1-2; cdr3_aa: CASSERETYGYTF; cdr3_nt: TGCGCCAGCAGTGAGAGGGAGACCTATGGCTACACCTTC
v_call: TRBV7-2; cdr3_length: 15; d_call: TRBD1; clone_size: NA; j_call: TRBJ1-2; cdr3_aa: CASSPWTGTNYGYTF; cdr3_nt: TGTGCCAGCAGCCCCTGGACAGGGACTAACTATGGCTACACCTTC
v_call: TRBV19; cdr3_length: 12; d_call: NA; clone_size: once; j_call: TRBJ2-1; cdr3_aa: CASSATGREQFF; cdr3_nt: TGTGCCAGTAGTGCCACAGGGCGAGAGCAGTTCTTC
v_call: TRBV7-6; cdr3_length: 13; d_call: NA; clone_size: NA; j_call: TRBJ1-1; cdr3_aa: CASSLGQATEAFF; cdr3_nt: TGTGCCAGCAGCTTAGGACAGGCCACTGAAGCTTTCTTT
v_call: TRBV27; cdr3_length: 19; d_call: TRBD2; clone_size: NA; j_call: TRBJ2-7; cdr3_aa: CASRSGQARTSELLYEQYF; cdr3_nt: TGTGCCAGCAGATCCGGGCAGGCGAGGACTAGCGAACTGCTCTACGAGCAGTACTTC
v_call: TRBV7-3; cdr3_length: 12; d_call: NA; clone_size: NA; j_call: TRBJ1-1; cdr3_aa: CASSSGAGGAFF; cdr3_nt: TGTGCCAGCAGCTCCGGGGCGGGGGGTGCTTTCTTT
v_call: TRBV19; cdr3_length: 14; d_call: TRBD1; clone_size: NA; j_call: TRBJ1-1; cdr3_aa: CASFAGDRVTEAFF; cdr3_nt: TGTGCCAGCTTCGCAGGGGACAGGGTCACTGAAGCTTTCTTT
v_call: TRBV15; cdr3_length: 15; d_call: NA; clone_size: NA; j_call: TRBJ2-5; cdr3_aa: CATSNKSTGKETQYF; cdr3_nt: TGTGCCACCAGTAACAAGTCGACCGGCAAAGAGACCCAGTACTTC
v_call: TRBV19; cdr3_length: 13; d_call: NA; clone_size: NA; j_call: TRBJ1-4; cdr3_aa: CASVEAGNEKLFF; cdr3_nt: TGTGCCTCAGTCGAGGCAGGAAATGAAAAACTGTTTTTT
v_call: TRBV6-1; cdr3_length: 16; d_call: NA; clone_size: NA; j_call: TRBJ2-2; cdr3_aa: CASSEAGNLNTGELFF; cdr3_nt: TGTGCCAGCAGTGAAGCCGGGAACCTGAACACCGGGGAGCTGTTTTTT
v_call: TRBV29-1; cdr3_length: 12; d_call: NA; clone_size: NA; j_call: TRBJ1-1; cdr3_aa: CSVERGSDEAFF; cdr3_nt: TGCAGCGTTGAACGAGGGTCAGACGAAGCTTTCTTT
v_call: TRBV6-1; cdr3_length: 15; d_call: NA; clone_size: NA; j_call: TRBJ1-5; cdr3_aa: CASTSLGRVGQPQHF; cdr3_nt: TGTGCCAGCACCTCACTCGGCAGGGTAGGGCAGCCCCAGCATTTT
v_call: TRBV6-5; cdr3_length: 14; d_call: NA; clone_size: NA; j_call: TRBJ1-4; cdr3_aa: CASSPLGTHEKLFF; cdr3_nt: TGTGCCAGCAGCCCACTGGGCACACATGAAAAACTGTTTTTT
v_call: TRBV5-4; cdr3_length: 17; d_call: NA; clone_size: NA; j_call: TRBJ1-3; cdr3_aa: CASSLAPGGGSGNTIYF; cdr3_nt: TGTGCCAGCAGCTTGGCCCCCGGGGGGGGCTCTGGAAACACCATATATTTT
v_call: TRBV7-9; cdr3_length: 13; d_call: NA; clone_size: few; j_call: TRBJ1-5; cdr3_aa: CASSSGGIQPQHF; cdr3_nt: TGTGCCAGCAGCTCAGGTGGGATTCAGCCCCAGCATTTT
v_call: TRBV6-1; cdr3_length: 14; d_call: NA; clone_size: NA; j_call: TRBJ2-2; cdr3_aa: CASSGLQGPGELFF; cdr3_nt: TGTGCCAGCAGTGGCCTACAGGGCCCCGGGGAGCTGTTTTTT